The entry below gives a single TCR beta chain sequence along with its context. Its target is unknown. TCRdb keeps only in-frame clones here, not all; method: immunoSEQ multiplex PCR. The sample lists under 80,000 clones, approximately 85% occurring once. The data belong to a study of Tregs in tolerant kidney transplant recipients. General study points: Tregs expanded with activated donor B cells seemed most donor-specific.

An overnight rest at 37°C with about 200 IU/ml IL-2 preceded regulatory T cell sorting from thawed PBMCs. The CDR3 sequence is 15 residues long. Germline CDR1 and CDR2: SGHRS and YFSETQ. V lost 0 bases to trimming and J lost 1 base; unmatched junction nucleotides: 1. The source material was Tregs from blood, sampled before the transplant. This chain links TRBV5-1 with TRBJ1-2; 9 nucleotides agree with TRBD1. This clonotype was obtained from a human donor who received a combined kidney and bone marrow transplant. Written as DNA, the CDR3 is TGCGCCAGCAGCTTGGGGGACAGGGTTAACTATGGCTACACCTTC. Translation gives CASSLGDRVNYGYTF.